This is a list of T cell receptor beta chains from one sample in a study of beta chain features in type 1 diabetes. Only in-frame clones appear in the TCRdb table, and some are missing; sequencing was by immunoSEQ multiplex PCR. Of 300,000 to 350,000 clones detected, around a fifth appear once; the ten largest clones hold around 0.045%. The source material was naive CD4+ T cells from blood. All receptors derive from a woman between 18 and 29 years old in good health. Each CDR3 is given with its conserved first and last residue. A D gene is named only where the DNA matches it firmly. The size field is filled for only some rows; it gives once, few, many or a size class.

17	TRBV4-2	TRBJ2-3	.	.	CASSQGVAGLSTDTQYF	TGTGCCAGCAGCCAAGGAGTGGCGGGGCTTAGCACAGATACGCAGTATTTT
15	TRBV5-1	TRBJ2-1	few	TRBD1	CASSLTGEGLNEQFF	TGCGCCAGCAGCTTGACAGGGGAAGGCTTAAATGAGCAGTTCTTC
14	TRBV9	TRBJ2-3	few	.	CASSVESDTDTQYF	TGTGCCAGCAGCGTAGAATCAGACACAGATACGCAGTATTTT
12	TRBV30	TRBJ1-2	few	.	CAWARDTYGYTF	TGTGCCTGGGCCAGGGACACCTATGGCTACACCTTC
16	TRBV15	TRBJ1-3	.	.	CATSRDLPSSGNTIYF	TGTGCCACCAGCAGAGACCTCCCGTCCTCTGGAAACACCATATATTTT
15	TRBV5-1	TRBJ1-5	few	.	CASSSPRRGNQPQHF	TGCGCCAGCAGCTCCCCCAGACGGGGCAATCAGCCCCAGCATTTT
15	TRBV2	TRBJ1-2	.	TRBD1	CASSVDRGRLYGYTF	TGTGCCAGCAGTGTAGACAGGGGGCGCCTCTATGGCTACACCTTC
16	TRBV7-2	TRBJ2-7	.	TRBD1	CASSLVSGTGGYEQYF	TGTGCCAGCAGCTTAGTCTCCGGGACAGGGGGCTACGAGCAGTACTTC
15	TRBV9	TRBJ2-7	.	.	CASSVAPGGPYEQYF	TGTGCCAGCAGCGTAGCTCCCGGAGGGCCCTACGAGCAGTACTTC
11	TRBV6-5	TRBJ1-1	few	.	CASRQGTEAFF	TGTGCCAGCAGGCAGGGAACTGAAGCTTTCTTT